The present T cell receptor beta chain was sequenced within a study of response to subunit inactivated influenza vaccine. TCRdb ran MiXCR on the RT-PCR reads and lists one entry per CDR3 protein. Altogether roughly 790,000 distinct CDR3 sequences are present, 20% to 25% being singletons, with the ten largest covering 10% to 13%. Per the germline V gene, CDR1 is SGHTA and CDR2 is FQGNSA. The CDR3 extends over 15 amino acids. V shed 4 bases and J shed 0 bases, with 11 bases lying between them. Study outcomes and limitations: Authors suggested few new T cells are recruited by each seasonal influenza vaccination.

This clonotype came up a few times. The antigen is not known. The input for sequencing was PBMCs from blood, taken more than 4 days after vaccination. The rearrangement joins TRBV7-2 to TRBJ2-3; D ambiguous. The sequence came from a man over 45 who received an inactivated influenza vaccine. The CDR3 nucleotides read TGTGCCAGCAGCTCTAGGGAATCTAGCACAGATACGCAGTATTTT. It specifies CASSSRESSTDTQYF.